There are many counts of the clone carrying this T cell receptor (beta chain). Regions amplified from RNA transcripts were the TCR beta CDR3 regions. HTBI primers were employed in a first-round RT-PCR of the TCR CDR3. MiXCR, run by TCRdb on the multiplex PCR reads, gives a single entry per CDR3 protein. The sample records 190,000 or so distinct CDR3 sequences, around 20% being singletons. The record originates from a study of T cells in Graves' hyperthyroidism and ophthalmopathy. J gave up 4 bases and V 1 base, and 7 bases lay outside the gene matches. Germline V lookup: CDR1 GTSNPN, CDR2 SVGIG (reference sequence). The CDR3 length is 15 residues.

The source of this sequence is a man in his forties with Graves' hyperthyroidism. The chain links TRBV30 to TRBJ2-5; 9 bases match TRBD1. Sequencing was carried out using blood. The CDR3 coding sequence is TGTGCCTGGAGTGAGGGACAGGGCGGGCGAGAGACCCAGTACTTC. Translation gives CAWSEGQGGRETQYF.